The 4 T cell receptor beta chains below all came from one sample that was sequenced in a study of cytomegalovirus exposure and HLA in healthy donors. Vbeta (60) and Jbeta (13) primers were used in the PCR. Data came from immunoSEQ multiplex PCR; TCRdb stores just in-frame clones and leaves some out. The repertoire holds under 110,000 clones, with 65% to 90% as singletons. Specimen: PBMCs. Receptor source: a man between 50 and 59 years old in good health and CMV-seronegative.

The chain is built from TRBV6-1 and TRBJ1-1, with D unclear. The length of the CDR3 is 13 residues. Trimming left V 8 bases short and J 5 bases short, with 15 bases between. Germline assignment: CDR1 MNHNS and CDR2 SASEGT. CDR3 loop: CASSSMGRTEAFF. In DNA form, the CDR3 reads TGTGCCAGCTCCTCAATGGGCAGGACTGAAGCTTTCTTT.

The V and J genes are TRBV6-1 and TRBJ2-3; 11 bases agree with TRBD2. Trimming took 4 bases from V and 2 from J; bases not matched to a gene: 5. Per germline, CDR1 MNHNS and CDR2 SASEGT. The CDR3 totals 16 residues. In DNA, the CDR3 is TGTGCCAGCAGTGTAGGGACTAGCGGAGCCACAGATACGCAGTATTTT. This gives the protein CASSVGTSGATDTQYF.

The chain uses TRBV4-1 and TRBJ1-4, with a tentative D call TRBD1 (5 bases). CDR3 length: 18 amino acids. The ends were cut back, 4 bases at V and 4 bases at J, with 22 bases in the middle. CDR1 and CDR2 (germline): MGHRA, YSYEKL. CDR3 bases: TGCGCCAGCAGCCTCCGGGCCCCGGGCAGGGAATTTAATGAAAAACTGTTTTTT. Amino acid sequence: CASSLRAPGREFNEKLFF.

This clone was observed a few times. The chain is built from TRBV6-1 and TRBJ1-1; D gene uncertain. Germline values: CDR1 MNHNS, CDR2 SASEGT. This CDR3 region has 13 residues. The germline V and J ends were trimmed by 4 bases and 0 bases, with 6 bases remaining between them. The CDR3 reads CASSVQLNTEAFF. CDR3 sequence (DNA): TGTGCCAGCAGTGTCCAGTTGAACACTGAAGCTTTCTTT.